Listed below are T cell receptor beta chains from one sample, sequenced in a study of OX40 agonist ivuxolimab in advanced cancers. Only in-frame clones appear in the TCRdb table, and some are missing; sequencing was by immunoSEQ multiplex PCR. The sample contains roughly 70,000 clones, approximately 80% of which appear only once. The specimen was CD4+ or CD8+ T cells sorted from blood, collected in a trial of the OX40 agonist ivuxolimab. The origin of the receptors is an adult with an advanced solid tumor such as melanoma, head and neck, liver or kidney cancer. Both conserved end residues are part of each CDR3. The D gene is left open where the match is weak. Clone size is given for some rows only: seen once, a few or many times, or a class if the clone is expanded.

d_gene	v_gene	j_gene	abundance	CDR3aa	CDR3nt
TRBD2	TRBV2	TRBJ2-1	NA	CASSPRTSANNEQFF	TGTGCCAGCAGTCCTCGGACTAGCGCGAACAATGAGCAGTTCTTC
NA	TRBV6-5	TRBJ1-1	NA	CASVPPSGTEAFF	TGTGCCAGCGTCCCTCCGTCGGGCACTGAAGCTTTCTTT
NA	TRBV18	TRBJ2-7	NA	CASSRETPAYEQYF	TGTGCCAGCTCACGTGAAACCCCGGCCTACGAGCAGTACTTC
NA	TRBV10-3	TRBJ1-1	NA	CAITRDGPTLNTEAFF	TGTGCCATCACCCGGGACGGCCCCACCTTGAACACTGAAGCTTTCTTT
TRBD1	TRBV2	TRBJ1-1	NA	CASGEQQGNAFF	TGTGCCAGCGGCGAACAACAGGGGAACGCTTTCTTT
TRBD2	TRBV19	TRBJ2-7	NA	CASSMQPGLANEQYF	TGTGCCAGTAGTATGCAACCGGGACTAGCTAACGAGCAGTACTTC
NA	TRBV4-1	TRBJ1-1	once	CASSQDPLVNWTEAFF	TGCGCCAGCAGCCAAGACCCACTCGTTAATTGGACTGAAGCTTTCTTT
NA	TRBV10-2	TRBJ2-7	NA	CASSEGGVGKSRYEQYF	TGCGCCAGCAGTGAGGGTGGTGTAGGGAAGTCGCGGTACGAGCAGTACTTC
TRBD1	TRBV6-1	TRBJ1-6	NA	CAGKAGTDNSPLHF	TGTGCCGGAAAAGCGGGGACAGATAATTCACCCCTCCACTTT
TRBD1	TRBV19	TRBJ2-7	NA	CASSPGTGAYEQYF	TGTGCCAGTAGTCCAGGGACAGGTGCCTACGAGCAGTACTTC
TRBD1	TRBV5-1	TRBJ2-7	NA	CASTSGQGSYEQYF	TGCGCCAGTACCTCTGGACAGGGCTCCTACGAGCAGTACTTC
NA	TRBV5-1	TRBJ2-1	NA	CASSLDGTREHEQFF	TGCGCCAGCAGCTTGGATGGGACCCGTGAGCATGAGCAGTTCTTC
NA	TRBV7-7	TRBJ1-1	NA	CASSLSENNEAFF	TGTGCCAGCAGCTTATCAGAGAATAATGAAGCTTTCTTT
NA	TRBV2	TRBJ2-3	NA	CASSEPVGSPGDTQYF	TGTGCCAGCAGTGAACCAGTGGGATCCCCGGGAGATACGCAGTATTTT
TRBD1	TRBV5-4	TRBJ2-3	NA	CASSIRTGVGDTQYF	TGTGCCAGCAGCATCCGGACAGGGGTCGGAGATACGCAGTATTTT
TRBD1	TRBV5-1	TRBJ1-5	NA	CASSYTGGVQPQHF	TGCGCCAGCAGCTATACAGGGGGAGTGCAGCCCCAGCATTTT
NA	TRBV7-2	TRBJ1-1	NA	CASSLGPQGLEAFF	TGTGCCAGCAGCTTAGGGCCCCAGGGGCTTGAAGCTTTCTTT
NA	TRBV5-5	TRBJ2-7	NA	CASSRSRDGISYEQYF	TGTGCCAGCAGCAGATCCCGGGACGGCATATCCTACGAGCAGTACTTC
NA	TRBV10-1	TRBJ2-7	NA	CASSEPSMPRSSYEQYF	TGCGCCAGCAGTGAGCCCAGCATGCCCAGGAGCTCCTACGAGCAGTACTTC
TRBD1	TRBV11-2	TRBJ2-1	NA	CASSPGQNPLNEQFF	TGTGCCAGCAGCCCGGGACAGAATCCCCTAAATGAGCAGTTCTTC
NA	TRBV4-2	TRBJ2-5	few	CASSRQTGIRETQYF	TGTGCCAGCAGCCGTCAAACAGGGATTCGGGAGACCCAGTACTTC
TRBD1	TRBV7-8	TRBJ1-2	NA	CASSWGQGDGYTF	TGTGCCAGCAGCTGGGGACAGGGCGATGGCTACACCTTC
NA	TRBV4-3	TRBJ2-5	once	CASSQTNQETQYF	TGCGCCAGCAGCCAAACCAACCAAGAGACCCAGTACTTC
TRBD1	TRBV4-1	TRBJ2-3	NA	CASSLGQEFTDTQYF	TGCGCCAGCAGCCTGGGACAGGAGTTCACAGATACGCAGTATTTT
NA	TRBV9	TRBJ1-1	NA	CASSPEGGAEAFF	TGTGCCAGCAGCCCCGAGGGGGGCGCTGAAGCTTTCTTT
NA	TRBV7-8	TRBJ2-2	NA	CASSLESAGNTGELFF	TGTGCCAGCAGCTTAGAATCGGCGGGAAATACCGGGGAGCTGTTTTTT
NA	TRBV11-3	TRBJ1-1	NA	CASSLVGGTEAFF	TGTGCCAGCAGCTTAGTTGGCGGGACTGAAGCTTTCTTT
TRBD1	TRBV5-6	TRBJ2-7	NA	CASSWGTAVTHF	TGTGCCAGCAGCTGGGGGACAGCAGTTACGCACTTC
TRBD2	TRBV11-2	TRBJ2-7	once	CASSLGSPGTRKQYF	TGTGCTAGCAGCTTAGGATCCCCAGGGACTAGGAAGCAGTACTTC
NA	TRBV7-2	TRBJ2-5	NA	CASSLKGTETQYF	TGTGCCAGCAGCTTAAAGGGAACAGAGACCCAGTACTTC
NA	TRBV19	TRBJ2-3	NA	CASSIVLGGPDTQYF	TGTGCCAGTAGTATTGTTCTGGGTGGGCCAGATACGCAGTATTTT
NA	TRBV2	TRBJ2-2	NA	CASSEISTTGELFF	TGTGCCAGCAGTGAAATCTCCACCACCGGGGAGCTGTTTTTT
TRBD1	TRBV5-1	TRBJ1-6	NA	CASSLGDRGGWNSPLHF	TGCGCCAGCAGCTTGGGGGACAGGGGTGGTTGGAATTCACCCCTCCACTTT
TRBD2	TRBV6-5	TRBJ2-7	NA	CASSPFGGEIHEQYF	TGTGCCAGCAGCCCGTTCGGGGGGGAAATACACGAGCAGTACTTC
NA	TRBV15	TRBJ1-1	NA	CATSRGEGGPEAFF	TGTGCCACCAGCAGAGGGGAAGGGGGACCTGAAGCTTTCTTT
NA	TRBV19	TRBJ2-7	NA	CASSITGPYEQYF	TGTGCCAGTAGTATCACCGGGCCCTACGAGCAGTACTTC
NA	TRBV2	TRBJ1-2	many	CASKTWRDGYTF	TGTGCCAGCAAAACATGGCGAGATGGCTACACCTTC
NA	TRBV14	TRBJ2-4	NA	CASSPLGGNIQYF	TGTGCCAGCAGCCCCCTCGGGGGAAACATTCAGTACTTC
NA	TRBV2	TRBJ2-7	NA	CASRGETYEQYF	TGTGCCAGCAGAGGCGAAACCTACGAGCAGTACTTC
NA	TRBV19	TRBJ1-2	NA	CASSSPWEGRGYTF	TGTGCCAGTAGTAGCCCCTGGGAAGGTCGGGGCTACACCTTC
TRBD2	TRBV7-3	TRBJ2-2	NA	CASSQSGTYTGELFF	TGTGCCAGCAGTCAGAGCGGGACCTACACCGGGGAGCTGTTTTTT